The clone carrying this T cell receptor (beta chain) was recorded once. This entry comes from a study of T cell responses to AZD1222 COVID-19 vaccine. There are 13 residues in the CDR3. Trimming removed 5 bases from V and 4 bases from J, with 11 bases in between. Per the germline V gene, CDR1 is PRHDT and CDR2 is FYEKMQ (reference sequence). Generated by immunoSEQ multiplex PCR, the TCRdb table keeps only in-frame clones and is missing some. This sample carries 90,000 to 130,000 clones, more than 70% of them seen once, and the ten largest clones take about 3%. The origin of this receptor is an adult in good health. The V gene is TRBV13, the J gene TRBJ1-2; D is undetermined. The starting material was peripheral blood, obtained on day 0 of AZD1222 vaccination. This CDR3 is CASSQRSTYGYTF. The CDR3 nucleotides are TGTGCCAGCAGCCAAAGGAGCACCTATGGCTACACCTTC.